This entry describes one T cell receptor beta chain. Its antigen is undetermined. This sample is part of a study of cytomegalovirus exposure and HLA in healthy donors. PCR was performed using 60 Vbeta and 13 Jbeta primers. Clones were sequenced by immunoSEQ multiplex PCR, and TCRdb holds only the in-frame ones, with some missing. Of under 150,000 clones listed, about three quarters are singletons. Per germline, CDR1 MNHEY and CDR2 SVGAGI. V gave up 2 bases and J gave up 4 bases, with 11 bases separating them. The CDR3 is 14 residues long. Study observations and caveats: Near-uniform donor sequencing depth was presumed by presence/absence analyses. Prediction of most subjects' HLA-A and HLA-B alleles by TCR beta sequences was reportedly accurate. Rare TCR sequences dominated, though some public TCRs recurred in many donors. In a later analysis, donors in an Asian-associated ancestry cluster reportedly had fewer N-insertions in productive TCRs than the cohort mean.

This receptor was identified in a human donor in good health. The chain couples TRBV6-5 to TRBJ2-5, with D tentatively TRBD2 (5 bases). The sample comprised PBMCs. Here the CDR3 reads CASSYGFEGETQYF. The CDR3 bases are TGTGCCAGCAGTTACGGCTTCGAGGGAGAGACCCAGTACTTC.